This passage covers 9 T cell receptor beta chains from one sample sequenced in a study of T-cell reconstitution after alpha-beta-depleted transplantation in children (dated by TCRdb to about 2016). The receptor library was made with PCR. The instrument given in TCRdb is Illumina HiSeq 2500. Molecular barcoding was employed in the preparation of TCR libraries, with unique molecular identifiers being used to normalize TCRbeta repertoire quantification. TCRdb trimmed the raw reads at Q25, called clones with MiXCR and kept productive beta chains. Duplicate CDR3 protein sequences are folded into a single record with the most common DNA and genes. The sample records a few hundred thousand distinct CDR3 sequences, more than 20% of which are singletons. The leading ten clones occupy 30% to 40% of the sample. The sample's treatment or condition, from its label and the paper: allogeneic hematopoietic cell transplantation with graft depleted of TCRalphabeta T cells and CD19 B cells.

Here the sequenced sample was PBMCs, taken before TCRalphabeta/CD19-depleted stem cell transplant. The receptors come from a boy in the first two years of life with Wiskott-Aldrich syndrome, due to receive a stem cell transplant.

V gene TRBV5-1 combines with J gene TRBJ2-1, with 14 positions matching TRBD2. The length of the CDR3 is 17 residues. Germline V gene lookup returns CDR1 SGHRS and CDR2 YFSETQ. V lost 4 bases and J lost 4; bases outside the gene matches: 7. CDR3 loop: CASSTGTSGSLYNEQFF. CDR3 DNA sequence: TGCGCCAGCAGCACCGGGACTAGCGGGAGCCTTTACAATGAGCAGTTCTTC.

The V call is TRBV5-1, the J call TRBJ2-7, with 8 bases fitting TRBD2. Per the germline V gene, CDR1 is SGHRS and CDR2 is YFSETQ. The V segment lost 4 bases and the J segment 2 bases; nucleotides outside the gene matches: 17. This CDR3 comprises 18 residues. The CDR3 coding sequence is TGCGCCAGCAGCCTGAGCCCGTTGATAGCGGGATCTACCTACGAGCAGTACTTC. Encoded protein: CASSLSPLIAGSTYEQYF.

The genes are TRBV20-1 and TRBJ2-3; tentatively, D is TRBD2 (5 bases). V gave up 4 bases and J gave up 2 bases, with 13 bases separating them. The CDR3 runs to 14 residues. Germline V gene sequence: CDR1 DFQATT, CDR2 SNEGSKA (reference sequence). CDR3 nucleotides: TGCAGTGCTACTGATAGCGCGCTCACAGATACGCAGTATTTT. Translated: CSATDSALTDTQYF.

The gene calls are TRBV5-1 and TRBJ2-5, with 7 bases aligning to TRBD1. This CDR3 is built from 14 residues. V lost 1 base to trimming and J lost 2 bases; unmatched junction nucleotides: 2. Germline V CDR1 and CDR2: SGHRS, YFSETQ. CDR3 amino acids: CASSLMGQQETQYF. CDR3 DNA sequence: TGCGCCAGCAGCTTGATGGGACAGCAAGAGACCCAGTACTTC.

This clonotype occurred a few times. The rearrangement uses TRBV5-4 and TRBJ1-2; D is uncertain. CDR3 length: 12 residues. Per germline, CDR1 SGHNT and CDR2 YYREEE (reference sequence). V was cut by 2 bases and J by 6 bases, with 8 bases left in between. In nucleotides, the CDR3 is TGTGCCAGCAGCTTCGACTCAAATGGCTACACCTTC. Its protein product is CASSFDSNGYTF.

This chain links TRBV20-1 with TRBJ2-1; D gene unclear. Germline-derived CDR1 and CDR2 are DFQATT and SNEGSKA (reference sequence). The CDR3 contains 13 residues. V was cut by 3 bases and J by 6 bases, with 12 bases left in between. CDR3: CSARRLLLNEQFF. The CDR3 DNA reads TGCAGTGCTAGGCGGCTCCTTCTCAATGAGCAGTTCTTC.

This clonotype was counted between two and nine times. CDR3 DNA: TGCGCCAGCAGCCCACCCGGGGCGGGAGGGCGGACCGGGGAGCTGTTTTTT. Translating gives CASSPPGAGGRTGELFF. The chain uses TRBV5-1 and TRBJ2-2; 9 nucleotides match TRBD2. Trimming removed 4 bases from V and 5 bases from J; junction bases left unmatched: 12. Germline loops: CDR1 SGHRS, CDR2 YFSETQ. This CDR3 is built from 17 residues.

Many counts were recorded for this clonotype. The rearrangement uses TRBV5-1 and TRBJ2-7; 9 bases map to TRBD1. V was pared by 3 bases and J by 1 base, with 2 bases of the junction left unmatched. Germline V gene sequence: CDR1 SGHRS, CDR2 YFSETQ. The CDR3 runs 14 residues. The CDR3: CASSWGQGSYEQYF. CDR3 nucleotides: TGCGCCAGCAGCTGGGGACAGGGTTCCTACGAGCAGTACTTC.

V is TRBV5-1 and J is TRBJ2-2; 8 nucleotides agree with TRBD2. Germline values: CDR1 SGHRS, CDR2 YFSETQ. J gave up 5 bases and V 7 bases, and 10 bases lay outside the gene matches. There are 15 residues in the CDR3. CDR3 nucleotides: TGCGCCAGCGAGGCGGGAGGCTCGTGGACCGGGGAGCTGTTTTTT. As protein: CASEAGGSWTGELFF.